The entry below describes one T cell receptor beta chain. Antigen specificity is unknown. CDR3 length equals 13 residues. CDR1 is SQVTM, CDR2 ANQGSEA, per germline. V was pared by 5 bases and J by 8 bases, with 18 bases between. Only in-frame clones appear in the TCRdb table, and some are missing; sequencing was by immunoSEQ multiplex PCR. The sample has about 120,000 clones, 80% to 90% seen once; the top ten hold about 3%. This specimen comes from a study of T cell responses to AZD1222 COVID-19 vaccine. General observations from the study: Reports say nearly half of spike-specific TCRs go after unmutated variant regions.

This TCR was recovered from an adult in good health. V and J are TRBV29-1 and TRBJ1-2; D unclear. Sequenced here: peripheral blood, sampled on day 0 of AZD1222 vaccination. CDR3 amino acids: CSVSEYTQGGYTF. The CDR3 DNA reads as TGCAGCGTTTCGGAATACACCCAAGGAGGCTACACCTTC.